A single sample is the source of the 28 T cell receptor beta chains below, sequenced in a study of T cells in Graves' hyperthyroidism and ophthalmopathy. What was amplified from RNA transcripts were TCR beta CDR3 regions. An initial round of RT-PCR targeting the TCR CDR3 relied on the HTBI primer set. MiXCR was run by TCRdb on the multiplex PCR reads, yielding one entry per CDR3 protein. The table includes around 450,000 distinct CDR3 sequences, roughly an eighth detected once. Sequencing was done on a sample of blood. Source of these receptors: a woman aged 18-29 years with Graves' hyperthyroidism.

This clonotype was observed at least ten times. The CDR3 coding sequence is TGTGCCTGGAGTACAGACAGCAATCAGCCCCAGCATTTT. It codes for CAWSTDSNQPQHF. The V and J genes are TRBV30 and TRBJ1-5; D not certain. Trimming pared 2 bases from V and 1 base from J, leaving 6 bases between. CDR3 length equals 13 residues. Germline loops: CDR1 GTSNPN, CDR2 SVGIG (reference sequence).

This clonotype was observed many times. V usage is TRBV20-1 and J usage is TRBJ2-7; a weak D match, TRBD2 (6 bases). The length of the CDR3 is 14 residues. V was cut by 5 bases and J by 5 bases, with 19 bases left in between. CDR1 is DFQATT, CDR2 SNEGSKA, per germline (reference sequence). CDR3 sequence reads: CSAGRGAGFHEQYF. The CDR3 DNA reads as TGCAGTGCTGGACGGGGAGCGGGTTTCCACGAGCAGTACTTC.

This clonotype was seen only a few times. This sequence joins TRBV3-1 and TRBJ2-7; 12 nucleotides match TRBD2. Germline V gene sequence: CDR1 LGHDT, CDR2 YNNKEL (reference sequence). V lost 4 bases, J lost 4 bases, and 14 bases stayed unmatched. This CDR3 is 18 amino acids long. CDR3 amino acids: CASSPHGLAGHPSYEQYF. CDR3 coding DNA: TGTGCCAGCAGCCCGCACGGACTAGCGGGACATCCAAGTTACGAGCAGTACTTC.

The DNA for the CDR3 is TGCGCCAGCAGCGGGGGACCGCAGGGGTTGGGGCAAGAGACCCAGTACTTC. It encodes CASSGGPQGLGQETQYF. This chain connects TRBV5-1 to TRBJ2-5, with D perhaps TRBD1 (6 bases). CDR1 SGHRS and CDR2 YFSETQ come from the germline V gene. The CDR3 runs to 17 residues. The V end lost 4 bases, the J end lost 2 bases, and 21 bases lay between the germline ends. Full variable domain (rest looked up from reference TRBV5-1 and TRBJ2-5): KAGVTQTPRYLIKTRGQQVTLSCSPISGHRSVSWYQQTPGQGLQFLFEYFSETQRNKGNFPGRFSGRQFSNSRSEMNVSTLELGDSALYLCASSGGPQGLGQETQYFGPGTRLLVL.

This clonotype was recorded at least ten times. The chain is built from TRBV30 and TRBJ2-1, with 9 bases that match TRBD2. The CDR3 covers 13 residues. CDR1 and CDR2 from the germline V gene are GTSNPN and SVGIG (reference sequence). Germline trimming cut 5 bases from V and 7 bases from J; bases unmatched to any gene: 6. CDR3: CAWEREVENEQFF. The CDR3 coding sequence is TGTGCCTGGGAGCGGGAGGTGGAGAATGAGCAGTTCTTC. Filled out from reference TRBV30 and TRBJ2-1, the complete variable domain reads SQTIHQWPATLVQPVGSPLSLECTVEGTSNPNLYWYRQAAGRGLQLLFYSVGIGQISSEVPQNLSASRPQDRQFILSSKKLLLSDSGFYLCAWEREVENEQFFGPGTRLTVL.

This clonotype was observed a handful of times. V usage is TRBV5-4 and J usage is TRBJ2-7, with a weak D call TRBD1 (6 bases). CDR1 and CDR2 from the germline V gene are SGHNT and YYREEE (reference sequence). The CDR3 runs to 13 residues. V lost 4 bases, J lost 8 bases, and 16 bases lay in between. CDR3: CASSGGSTLKQYF. DNA of the CDR3: TGTGCCAGCAGCGGGGGCAGTACATTAAAGCAGTACTTC. Supplemented by reference TRBV5-4 and TRBJ2-7, the full variable domain reads ETGVTQSPTHLIKTRGQQVTLRCSSQSGHNTVSWYQQALGQGPQFIFQYYREEENGRGNFPPRFSGLQFPNYSSELNVNALELDDSALYLCASSGGSTLKQYFGPGTRLTVT.

This chain joins TRBV10-3 and TRBJ1-5, with D possibly being TRBD1 (5 bases). The CDR3 runs to 15 residues. V gave up 5 bases and J gave up 2 bases, with 13 bases separating them. Germline lookup yields CDR1 ENHRY and CDR2 SYGVKD. CDR3 in DNA: TGTGCCATCAGTCCACTCACGGGGGGCAATCAGCCCCAGCATTTT. This translates into CAISPLTGGNQPQHF.

CDR3 region: CASSLSAGVTGELFF. The CDR3 DNA is TGTGCCAGCAGCTTATCGGCGGGAGTAACCGGGGAGCTGTTTTTT. The rearrangement joins TRBV13 to TRBJ2-2, with 7 bases identical to TRBD2. CDR1 is PRHDT and CDR2 is FYEKMQ in the germline V gene (reference sequence). The CDR3 length is 15 residues. V dropped 2 bases and J dropped 5; count of bases not matched to a gene: 5.

This clonotype has just a few counts. The chain links TRBV2 to TRBJ2-2; 12 nucleotides line up with TRBD2. The CDR3 is 18 amino acids. CDR1 is SNHLY and CDR2 is FYNNEI in the germline V gene. V lost 6 bases to trimming and J lost 1 base; unmatched junction nucleotides: 9. The CDR3, as DNA: TGTGCCAGCAGGGAGCTGTGGGGACTAGCGGGGAACACCGGGGAGCTGTTTTTT. Translating gives CASRELWGLAGNTGELFF.

In this sample, this clonotype turned up many times. This chain uses TRBV3-1 with TRBJ2-1, with 11 bases identical to TRBD2. CDR1 and CDR2 from the germline V gene are LGHDT and YNNKEL (reference sequence). This CDR3 region has 13 residues. Trimming at V came to 4 bases and at J to 15 bases, leaving 8 bases not matched to a gene. CDR3 in DNA: TGTGCCAGCAGCCTCGTGACTAGCGGGAAACCGTTCTTC. It specifies CASSLVTSGKPFF.

This clonotype was recorded at least ten times. The chain employs TRBV18 and TRBJ2-2, with 8 bases that match TRBD1. The CDR3 consists of 16 residues. Germline CDR1 reads KGHSH; CDR2 reads LQKENI. Trimming took 1 base from V and 5 from J; bases not matched to a gene: 6. CDR3 coding DNA: TGTGCCAGCTCACCACGGACAGGGATTAAGACCGGGGAGCTGTTTTTT. Its protein product is CASSPRTGIKTGELFF.

This chain uses TRBV6-1 with TRBJ2-5, with 9 bases fitting TRBD2. V was clipped by 6 bases and J by 2 bases; unmatched bases: 10. The CDR3 consists of 16 residues. The germline gives CDR1 MNHNS, CDR2 SASEGT. CDR3 protein: CASSKGLARGQETQYF. DNA for the CDR3: TGTGCCAGCAGCAAAGGACTAGCGAGAGGGCAAGAGACCCAGTACTTC.

J is TRBJ1-6 and V is TRBV13; 7 bases map to TRBD1. The CDR3 extends over 17 amino acids. CDR1 and CDR2 from the germline V gene are PRHDT and FYEKMQ (reference sequence). After removal of 5 bases from V and 0 bases from J, the junction contained 7 bases not matched to a gene. DNA for the CDR3: TGTGCCAGCAGCCCCGGACAGGATAGCTCCTATAATTCACCCCTCCACTTT. It is translated as CASSPGQDSSYNSPLHF. Using reference TRBV13 and TRBJ1-6 for the parts outside the CDR3, the full variable domain is AAGVIQSPRHLIKEKRETATLKCYPIPRHDTVYWYQQGPGQDPQFLISFYEKMQSDKGSIPDRFSAQQFSDYHSELNMSSLELGDSALYFCASSPGQDSSYNSPLHFGNGTRLTVT.

This clonotype came up many times. V usage is TRBV12-3 or TRBV12-4 and J usage is TRBJ2-1, with TRBD2 identical over 12 bases. Unmatched junction bases numbered 13, after V lost 6 bases and J lost 7 bases. This CDR3 has 17 amino acids. The chain's CDR3 is CASSRRTSGRFWNEQFF. The CDR3 nucleotides read TGTGCCAGCAGCCGACGTACTAGCGGGAGGTTTTGGAATGAGCAGTTCTTC.

Comment on this clonotype: This may be a read error: a much more frequent sequence differs by one nucleotide. This sequence joins TRBV6-4 and TRBJ2-2, with a tentative D call TRBD1 (5 bases). Trimming removed 5 bases at V and 4 bases at J, with 14 bases between. Germline-derived CDR1 and CDR2 are MRHNA and SNTAGT. This CDR3 comprises 15 residues. CDR3 protein: CASSCVQGFTGELFF. CDR3 nucleotide sequence: TGTGCCAGCAGTTGCGTCCAGGGATTCACCGGGGAGCTGTTTTTT.

The V and J genes are TRBV19 and TRBJ2-7, with 9 bases identical to TRBD2. Germline V lookup: CDR1 LNHDA, CDR2 SQIVND (reference sequence). The CDR3 is made up of 15 amino acids. Unmatched junction bases numbered 6, after V lost 6 bases and J lost 0 bases. The CDR3 DNA sequence: TGTGCCAGTAGGGTGACTAGCGGTAACTCCTACGAGCAGTACTTC. This gives the protein CASRVTSGNSYEQYF. Filled out from reference TRBV19 and TRBJ2-7, the complete variable domain reads DGGITQSPKYLFRKEGQNVTLSCEQNLNHDAMYWYRQDPGQGLRLIYYSQIVNDFQKGDIAEGYSVSREKKESFPLTVTSAQKNPTAFYLCASRVTSGNSYEQYFGPGTRLTVT.

The chain uses TRBV4-2 and TRBJ2-2; 11 bases map to TRBD2. The CDR3 runs to 17 residues. Germline lookup yields CDR1 LGHNA and CDR2 YNFKEQ. After removal of 3 bases from V and 0 bases from J, the junction contained 3 bases not matched to a gene. The CDR3 here is CASSHVAGGTNTGELFF. Here the CDR3 DNA reads TGTGCCAGCAGCCACGTAGCGGGAGGGACGAACACCGGGGAGCTGTTTTTT.

This clonotype was counted many times. The rearrangement joins TRBV7-6 to TRBJ2-5; D perhaps matches TRBD1 (5 bases). With 6 bases removed from V and 5 bases from J, the gap between germline ends came to 19 bases. CDR1 is SGHVS, CDR2 FNYEAQ, per germline. CDR3 length: 15 amino acids. CDR3 protein: CASSPPGNSGETQYF. The DNA of the CDR3 is TGTGCCAGCAGTCCTCCAGGGAATTCGGGCGAGACCCAGTACTTC.

This clonotype was seen a handful of times. One base away lies a much larger clone, so this may be a sequencing read error. The V and J genes are TRBV6-1 and TRBJ2-7; D ambiguous. The CDR3 runs to 15 residues. V was trimmed by 6 bases and J by 2 bases, leaving 17 bases between them. Germline lookup yields CDR1 MNHNS and CDR2 SASEGT. DNA for the CDR3: TGTGCCAGCAGGGCTAGGCCTGAGCTCGCCTACGAGCAGTACTTC. Its protein product is CASRARPELAYEQYF.

This clonotype was seen ten or more times. The CDR3 nucleotides are TGTGCCAGCAGCTTTGACAGCAATCAGCCCCAGCATTTT. It is translated as CASSFDSNQPQHF. The chain employs TRBV7-8 and TRBJ1-5; D is undetermined. V lost 3 bases to trimming and J lost 1 base, with 4 bases between them. Germline CDR1 SGHVS, CDR2 FQNEAQ. The CDR3 length is 13 residues.

This rearrangement joins TRBV12-3 or TRBV12-4 to TRBJ1-1, with TRBD1 as a possible D gene (5 bases). This CDR3 spans 15 amino acids. V lost 3 bases to trimming and J lost 5 bases, with 16 bases between them. Here the CDR3 reads CASSFGARVGTEAFF. CDR3 in DNA: TGTGCCAGCAGTTTTGGGGCGCGGGTCGGAACTGAAGCTTTCTTT.

About this clonotype itself: Relative to the germline gene, one junction end is altered; a read error may explain this. The genes are TRBV19 and TRBJ1-2; 7 bases align to TRBD1. The CDR3 spans 14 residues. Germline values: CDR1 LNHDA, CDR2 SQIVND (reference sequence). The CDR3 DNA is TGTGCCAGTAGCCCGACAGGGACGACCTATGGCTACATCTTC. Translating gives CASSPTGTTYGYIF.

This clonotype was found many times. The V gene is TRBV11-2, the J gene TRBJ1-5, with unresolved D. The CDR3 runs 13 residues. CDR1 is SGHAT, CDR2 FQNNGV, per germline. The V end was cut by 2 bases, the J end by 3 bases, with 5 bases between. CDR3 amino acids: CASSLFPNQPQHF. Here the CDR3 DNA reads TGTGCCAGCAGCTTATTCCCCAATCAGCCCCAGCATTTT.

There are a few counts of this clonotype. The chain is built from TRBV5-1 and TRBJ2-5, with 9 bases aligning to TRBD2. V gave up 4 bases and J gave up 5 bases; unmatched junction bases: 9. Germline loops: CDR1 SGHRS, CDR2 YFSETQ. This CDR3 region has 15 residues. CDR3 in amino acids: CASSPQTSGSETQYF. CDR3 DNA sequence: TGCGCCAGCAGCCCCCAAACTAGCGGGTCTGAGACCCAGTACTTC. Full variable domain (remainder filled in from reference TRBV5-1 and TRBJ2-5): KAGVTQTPRYLIKTRGQQVTLSCSPISGHRSVSWYQQTPGQGLQFLFEYFSETQRNKGNFPGRFSGRQFSNSRSEMNVSTLELGDSALYLCASSPQTSGSETQYFGPGTRLLVL.

The V call is TRBV10-3, the J call TRBJ1-1; D remains unclear. In germline, CDR1 is ENHRY, CDR2 SYGVKD. The CDR3 totals 13 residues. The V end lost 7 bases, the J end lost 3 bases, and 12 bases lay between the germline ends. The CDR3 bases are TGTGCCATCACTTTAAGGTTGGACACTGAAGCTTTCTTT. It is translated as CAITLRLDTEAFF.

In nucleotides, the CDR3 is TGTGCCAGCAGTTACAGGGATATCAATGAGCAGTTCTTC. Protein sequence: CASSYRDINEQFF. This chain links TRBV6-1 with TRBJ2-1, with TRBD1 as a possible D gene (6 bases). The V end was cut by 5 bases, the J end by 6 bases, with 11 bases between. Germline CDR1 reads MNHNS; CDR2 reads SASEGT. The CDR3 is 13 amino acids.

This clonotype has only a few counts. The rearrangement uses TRBV6-2 or TRBV6-3 and TRBJ2-2; 11 bases line up with TRBD2. This CDR3 is 15 amino acids long. The germline V gene has CDR1 MNHEY and CDR2 SVGEGT. Trimming removed 7 bases from V and 4 bases from J; junction bases left unmatched: 5. CDR3 in DNA: TGTGCCAGCAAACGACTAGCGGGATTCACCGGGGAGCTGTTTTTT. It translates to CASKRLAGFTGELFF.

This clonotype occurred many times. The chain has TRBV6-4 and TRBJ1-5; no reliable D call. This CDR3 has 15 amino acids. CDR1 is MRHNA, CDR2 SNTAGT, per germline. Trimming cost V 6 bases and J 0 bases, with 12 bases left between them. The CDR3 DNA is TGTGCCAGCAGGGAGGATGGGTATAGCAATCAGCCCCAGCATTTT. Amino acid sequence: CASREDGYSNQPQHF.